The TCR beta chain described here comes from a study of spatial heterogeneity in lung cancer. Specified time point: blood at routine non-recurrence follow-up after resection. Tumor, nontumor lung or frozen PBMC supplied whole RNA that was sequenced unsorted. Study results and caveats: TCRs found ubiquitously expanded in tumor appeared in blood more at resection than at follow-up.

TCRdb re-derived calls from the 5' RACE reads in MiXCR, one entry per CDR3 protein. Among over 70,000 distinct CDR3 sequences listed, approximately 9% were seen once. In this sample, this clonotype turned up many times. The antigen is not known. The V gene's germline CDR1 is MDHEN and CDR2 SYDVKM. The CDR3 runs 15 residues. The V gene lost 4 bases and the J gene lost 0 bases, with 12 bases spanning the gap. The clonotype was recovered from a female donor with early-stage non-small cell lung cancer. This rearrangement joins TRBV28 to TRBJ1-2; the D is unclear. The sample consisted of PBMCs, taken at follow-up. The CDR3 DNA reads TGTGCCAGCAGTTCTGGCGGGATAGCTAACTATGGCTACACCTTC. It yields the protein CASSSGGIANYGYTF.